This passage covers 9 T cell receptor beta chains from one sample sequenced in a study of CD8 T cells in Susac syndrome. Random hexamers served to reverse transcribe roughly 0.5 to 1 ug RNA. TCRdb independently ran MiXCR on the immunoSEQ multiplex PCR reads; one entry per CDR3 protein. The sample shows fewer than 150,000 distinct CDR3 sequences, approximately 90% of them seen only once. The specimen sequenced was CD8+ T cells from PBMCs. The receptors were sampled from a human donor with multiple sclerosis.

The chain carries TRBV12-3 or TRBV12-4 and TRBJ2-1; 10 bases line up with TRBD2. V was pared by 3 bases and J by 5 bases, with 7 bases of the junction left unmatched. This CDR3 region has 16 residues. The CDR3, as DNA: TGTGCCAGCAGTTTTGTAGCGGGAGGTTCTAACAATGAGCAGTTCTTC. It codes for CASSFVAGGSNNEQFF.

The CDR3 sequence: CASSPTGVNTEAFF. In nucleotides, the CDR3 is TGTGCCAGCAGCCCCACTGGCGTGAACACTGAAGCTTTCTTT. The chain has TRBV12-3 or TRBV12-4 and TRBJ1-1; no reliable D call. The ends were cut back, 6 bases at V and 0 bases at J, with 11 bases in the middle. This CDR3 is built from 14 residues.

This CDR3 reads CASSRYTGQVNEQFF. The CDR3 DNA is TGCGCCAGCAGCCGGTATACAGGACAGGTCAATGAGCAGTTCTTC. The J gene is TRBJ2-1, the V gene TRBV5-1; TRBD1 matches 7 bases. Trimming cost V 4 bases and J 6 bases; bases outside gene matches: 10. Germline V gene lookup returns CDR1 SGHRS and CDR2 YFSETQ. The CDR3 totals 15 residues.

J is TRBJ2-7 and V is TRBV30; TRBD1 or TRBD2 may be the D gene (6 bases each). The CDR3 has 12 residues. CDR1 and CDR2 (germline): GTSNPN, SVGIG (reference sequence). V was cut by 1 base and J by 7 bases, with 11 bases left in between. This CDR3 reads CAWSGGAREQYF. Written as DNA, the CDR3 is TGTGCCTGGAGTGGGGGGGCTCGGGAGCAGTACTTC.

V is TRBV30 and J is TRBJ1-1, with D unresolved. Trimming took 4 bases from V and 0 from J, leaving 6 bases between them. CDR3 length: 12 residues. The germline gives CDR1 GTSNPN, CDR2 SVGIG (reference sequence). Here the CDR3 DNA reads TGTGCCTGGAAAACCATGAACACTGAAGCTTTCTTT. Its translation: CAWKTMNTEAFF.

The chain carries TRBV27 and TRBJ2-3, with 12 bases fitting TRBD2. CDR3 length: 15 residues. After removal of 5 bases from V and 5 bases from J, the junction contained 5 bases not matched to a gene. Germline V lookup: CDR1 MNHEY, CDR2 SMNVEV (reference sequence). This CDR3 reads CASSVPGLAGDTQYF. CDR3 nucleotides: TGTGCCAGCAGTGTACCGGGACTAGCGGGAGATACGCAGTATTTT.

The V and J genes are TRBV20-1 and TRBJ2-3; perhaps TRBD2 as D (6 bases). The CDR3 contains 15 residues. Trimming took 5 bases from V and 7 from J, leaving 22 bases between them. CDR1 and CDR2 from the germline V gene are DFQATT and SNEGSKA (reference sequence). CDR3 loop: CSASTGVSLLNTQYF. The CDR3 DNA reads TGCAGTGCTTCCACGGGAGTATCCCTTTTAAATACGCAGTATTTT.

The chain uses TRBV3-1 and TRBJ1-5; D is undetermined. Trimming cost V 0 bases and J 2 bases, with 8 bases left between them. The CDR3 covers 15 residues. Germline lookup yields CDR1 LGHDT and CDR2 YNNKEL (reference sequence). CDR3 amino acids: CASSQDQSGNQPQHF. CDR3 nucleotides: TGTGCCAGCAGCCAAGATCAGAGTGGCAATCAGCCCCAGCATTTT.

The chain employs TRBV11-2 and TRBJ1-6; unclear D gene. V dropped 0 bases and J dropped 0 bases, with 6 bases sitting between them. CDR1 and CDR2 from the germline V gene are SGHAT and FQNNGV. CDR3 length: 16 residues. The CDR3 loop is CASSLEGSSYNSPLHF. The CDR3 nucleotides are TGTGCCAGCAGCTTAGAAGGGAGCTCCTATAATTCACCCCTCCACTTT.